These T cell receptor beta chains were read from a single sample in a study of shared clonotypes between healthy human individuals. Sequencing used immunoSEQ multiplex PCR; TCRdb keeps in-frame clones, though not all of them. Of 800,000 to 1,200,000 clones listed, approximately 78% are singletons. Sequencing was done on a sample of memory CD4+ T cells from PBMCs. The receptors were gathered from a man between 18 and 35 years old in good health. Some clones in this sample may be carry-over from other donors' samples. Both conserved end residues are trimmed from each CDR3. D genes are given only for firm matches.

CDR3aa	v_gene	d_gene	j_gene
ASLSGRDTEAF	TRBV6-6	NA	TRBJ1-1
ASSQEILFTQSGAF	TRBV5-5	NA	TRBJ1-1
ASSGTGGPYGYT	TRBV27	TRBD1	TRBJ1-2
ASSPGGQGIGYT	TRBV28	TRBD1	TRBJ1-2
ASSARDREQF	TRBV21-1	NA	TRBJ2-1
ASSPRLAGGTYEQY	TRBV7-8	TRBD2	TRBJ2-7
AWSTDTENTEAF	TRBV30	NA	TRBJ1-1
ASSNRDRQGEQY	TRBV5-4	NA	TRBJ2-7
ASKGPFLHEQY	TRBV2	NA	TRBJ2-7
ASSFTAQPQH	TRBV7-9	NA	TRBJ1-5
SEEGGTGTYNEQF	TRBV29-1	TRBD1	TRBJ2-1
ASTPDPVTDTQY	TRBV9	NA	TRBJ2-3
ASSVGWVAGVAGELF	TRBV9	TRBD2	TRBJ2-2
ASSLSGSSYEQY	TRBV6-5	NA	TRBJ2-7
ASSLAGTTQETQY	TRBV5-1	NA	TRBJ2-5
ASGTSGLMNTGELF	TRBV19	TRBD2	TRBJ2-2
ASSPLAEFYEQY	TRBV18	NA	TRBJ2-7
ASRMYPRSYEQY	TRBV27	NA	TRBJ2-7
ASSLASGGSETQY	TRBV5-1	TRBD1	TRBJ2-5
ASSQDFLASGANVLT	TRBV4-1	NA	TRBJ2-6
ASKRDSYNEQF	TRBV6-5	TRBD1	TRBJ2-1
ASSFLRTGGGEQY	TRBV6-5	TRBD1	TRBJ2-7
ASSLVGYTEAF	TRBV7-8	NA	TRBJ1-1
ASSSRDEGGLPF	TRBV11-2	NA	TRBJ1-1
ASSSGEGLANTGELF	TRBV9	NA	TRBJ2-2
ASSGGSSGNTIY	TRBV5-4	NA	TRBJ1-3
SVAPQGDPDTQY	TRBV29-1	NA	TRBJ2-3
ASSPRLAGVYEQY	TRBV7-3	TRBD2	NA
ASSQVGQGLPYEQY	TRBV4-2	TRBD1	TRBJ2-7
ASSSAAGGEQY	TRBV5-1	NA	TRBJ2-7
ASSQDRQREIYEQY	TRBV4-2	TRBD2	TRBJ2-7
AISESTGSPGELF	TRBV10-3	TRBD1	TRBJ2-2
ASSSEAHVSGELF	TRBV5-1	NA	TRBJ2-2
ASSLQGALPEAF	TRBV11-1	TRBD1	TRBJ1-1
SQHRGTEAF	TRBV29-1	NA	TRBJ1-1
ASSFPLLAGLYNEQF	TRBV28	TRBD2	TRBJ2-1
SVEGAGYYEQY	TRBV29-1	NA	TRBJ2-7
ASSIDWEWERAGELF	TRBV19	NA	TRBJ2-2
ASSLVSGTRNEQF	TRBV7-9	NA	TRBJ2-1
ASSSASHRENNEQF	TRBV7-9	NA	TRBJ2-1
ASSLPGGRSYNEQF	TRBV7-8	TRBD2	TRBJ2-1
ASSLDRGYEQY	TRBV11-1	TRBD1	TRBJ2-7
ASSFVASGGREQF	TRBV27	TRBD2	TRBJ2-1
ASSVASGSSYNEQF	TRBV4-2	TRBD2	TRBJ2-1
ASSRTWSTEAF	TRBV7-9	NA	TRBJ1-1
AIPPGQGARGEQY	TRBV5-1	TRBD1	TRBJ2-7
ASSEAPGGANVLT	TRBV6-1	NA	TRBJ2-6
ASSLGVPNTEAF	TRBV5-1	NA	TRBJ1-1
ASSSTSGRARYEQY	TRBV5-1	TRBD2	TRBJ2-7
ASSPGQGPVLNTEAF	TRBV11-2	TRBD1	TRBJ1-1
ASSLQAGGRTGELF	TRBV7-3	TRBD2	TRBJ2-2